The 21 T cell receptor beta chains below come from one sample, sequenced in a study of lymphopenia after photon versus proton radiotherapy. TCRdb's table, derived via immunoSEQ multiplex PCR, lists solely in-frame clones and lacks some. The repertoire has approximately 70,000 clones, around 90% of them found once; the top ten carry 9.5% to 15%. This sample comprised peripheral blood, obtained from a patient treated with proton-based radiotherapy. The receptors were sampled from a man older than 75 with esophageal cancer.

The gene calls are TRBV6-5 and TRBJ2-7; 11 bases match TRBD1. J lost 3 bases, V lost 10 bases, and 8 bases had no gene match. The CDR3 length is 14 residues. Germline V gene data show CDR1 as MNHEY and CDR2 as SVGAGI. The CDR3 loop reads CATRTDRGHYEQYF. The CDR3 DNA follows: TGTGCCACCCGCACGGACAGGGGGCACTACGAGCAGTACTTC.

This clone has a handful of counts. The V and J genes are TRBV5-6 and TRBJ2-1; 9 positions agree with TRBD1. In germline, CDR1 is SGHDT, CDR2 YYEEEE. J gave up 0 bases and V 4 bases, and 2 bases lay outside the gene matches. The length of the CDR3 is 15 residues. Written as DNA, the CDR3 is TGTGCCAGCAGCGCGACAGGGGGCTCCTACAATGAGCAGTTCTTC. Protein sequence: CASSATGGSYNEQFF.

This clone is medium-sized. The CDR3 sequence is CASTRAGVEGYGYTF. The CDR3 coding sequence is TGTGCCAGCACCAGAGCCGGGGTGGAGGGCTATGGCTACACCTTC. This chain uses TRBV7-2 with TRBJ1-2; D remains ambiguous. The V and J ends lost 7 bases and 4 bases respectively, with 19 bases between them. This CDR3 contains 15 residues. CDR1 is SGHTA, CDR2 FQGNSA, per germline.

The V gene is TRBV7-9, the J gene TRBJ1-1, with D uncertain. The V end was cut by 0 bases, the J end by 12 bases, with 11 bases between. This CDR3 spans 12 amino acids. Germline loops: CDR1 SEHNR, CDR2 FQNEAQ (reference sequence). The CDR3 nucleotides read TGTGCCAGCAGCTTAGCCGGGCCAGAGACTTTCTTT. Translating gives CASSLAGPETFF. Drawing the rest from reference TRBV7-9 and TRBJ1-1, the complete variable domain is DTGVSQNPRHKITKRGQNVTFRCDPISEHNRLYWYRQTLGQGPEFLTYFQNEAQLEKSRLLSDRFSAERPKGSFSTLEIQRTEQGDSAMYLCASSLAGPETFFGQGTRLTVV.

The genes are TRBV4-3 and TRBJ1-4, with TRBD1 matching over 10 bases. The CDR3 is made up of 16 amino acids. Germline V gene lookup returns CDR1 LGHNA and CDR2 YSLEER. V was clipped by 2 bases and J by 7 bases; unmatched bases: 7. The CDR3 DNA follows: TGCGCCAGCAGCCAATCACTGGGACAGGGGAGTGAAAAACTGTTTTTT. This codes for CASSQSLGQGSEKLFF.

This chain's CDR3 is CAISVRGADTQYF. The CDR3 nucleotides are TGTGCCATCAGTGTCAGGGGGGCAGATACGCAGTATTTT. This chain links TRBV10-3 with TRBJ2-3; the D gene is possibly TRBD1 (7 bases). The CDR3 is made up of 13 amino acids. From germline, CDR1 is ENHRY and CDR2 SYGVKD. V was cut by 4 bases and J by 4 bases, with 9 bases left in between.

This clone has only a few counts. The rearrangement links TRBV25-1 to TRBJ2-7; 12 positions match TRBD2. Trimming took 3 bases from V and 0 from J; bases not matched to a gene: 6. Per germline, CDR1 MGHDK and CDR2 SYGVNS. The CDR3 totals 17 residues. The CDR3 DNA reads as TGTGCCAGCAGTGACGCAGGACTAGCGGGACCCTCCTACGAGCAGTACTTC. It codes for CASSDAGLAGPSYEQYF.

The gene calls are TRBV5-5 and TRBJ2-7; D remains unclear. V gave up 4 bases and J gave up 0 bases, with 11 bases separating them. Germline loops: CDR1 SGHKS, CDR2 YYEKEE (reference sequence). The CDR3 contains 14 residues. This CDR3 is CASSTTGSSYEQYF. Here the CDR3 DNA reads TGTGCCAGCAGCACGACCGGCAGCTCCTACGAGCAGTACTTC.

The gene calls are TRBV30 and TRBJ1-1; D is possibly TRBD1 (5 bases). Trimming took off 8 bases at V and 2 bases at J, with 12 bases between the two ends. CDR1 and CDR2 (germline): GTSNPN, SVGIG (reference sequence). The CDR3 extends over 12 amino acids. CDR3 sequence reads: CARETDNTEAFF. The CDR3 DNA is TGTGCCCGGGAGACAGACAACACTGAAGCTTTCTTT.

The chain combines TRBV14 with TRBJ2-5; D is unresolved. Germline V gene data show CDR1 as SGHDN and CDR2 as FVKESK. The V end lost 0 bases, the J end lost 5 bases, and 7 bases lay between the germline ends. The CDR3 is made up of 13 amino acids. In DNA, the CDR3 is TGTGCCAGCAGCCAAGATTTGGTCGAGACCCAGTACTTC. It encodes CASSQDLVETQYF.

This clone turned up a few times. This chain uses TRBV4-1 with TRBJ2-3; TRBD1 is a possible D gene (5 bases). Germline CDR1 is MGHRA and CDR2 is YSYEKL. This CDR3 comprises 14 residues. V lost 1 base, J lost 3 bases, and 8 bases lay in between. This CDR3 is CASSQGRATDTQYF. In DNA form, the CDR3 reads TGCGCCAGCAGCCAAGGCAGGGCGACAGATACGCAGTATTTT.

The gene calls are TRBV13 and TRBJ1-5; TRBD1 matches at 7 bases. This CDR3 is built from 15 residues. Germline V gives CDR1 PRHDT, CDR2 FYEKMQ (reference sequence). Germline trimming cut 2 bases from V and 9 bases from J; bases unmatched to any gene: 10. The CDR3 spells CASSLRAGGGGPQHF. CDR3 in DNA: TGTGCCAGCAGCTTAAGGGCAGGGGGAGGAGGGCCCCAGCATTTT.

The chain links TRBV9 to TRBJ1-3; D call uncertain. Germline CDR1 SGDLS, CDR2 YYNGEE. V shed 4 bases and J shed 2 bases, with 10 bases lying between them. The CDR3 runs to 14 residues. DNA for the CDR3: TGTGCCAGCAGCCCCCGGGTCACTGGAAACACCATATATTTT. Amino acids: CASSPRVTGNTIYF.

V is TRBV9 and J is TRBJ2-1; D not resolved. Deletions cut 1 base from V and 5 bases from J, with 10 bases between. This CDR3 has 14 residues. Per germline, CDR1 SGDLS and CDR2 YYNGEE. CDR3 region: CASSVQTSNNEQFF. CDR3 bases: TGTGCCAGCAGCGTACAGACCTCTAACAATGAGCAGTTCTTC.

This rearrangement joins TRBV6-4 to TRBJ2-1, with D possibly being TRBD2 (5 bases). Trimming cost V 5 bases and J 6 bases, with 14 bases left between them. Germline assignment: CDR1 MRHNA and CDR2 SNTAGT. The CDR3 consists of 14 residues. In DNA form, the CDR3 reads TGTGCCAGCAGTCCCCTGAGTCGGGGCAATGAGCAGTTCTTC. As protein: CASSPLSRGNEQFF.

This chain joins TRBV20-1 and TRBJ2-7; 8 positions agree with TRBD1. CDR3 length equals 11 residues. Germline V gene data show CDR1 as DFQATT and CDR2 as SNEGSKA (reference sequence). Losses at the gene ends were 6 bases for V and 6 bases for J; bases not matched to a gene: 4. CDR3 DNA sequence: TGCAGTGCCCTGGACAGGGTCGAGCAGTACTTC. The encoded protein is CSALDRVEQYF.

The rearrangement uses TRBV5-5 and TRBJ2-1, with 7 bases that match TRBD2. This CDR3 region has 15 residues. Germline values: CDR1 SGHKS, CDR2 YYEKEE (reference sequence). The ends lost 0 bases at V and 8 bases at J; junction bases unmatched: 8. The CDR3: CASSLGAGPLDEQFF. CDR3 bases: TGTGCCAGCAGCTTGGGAGCGGGACCACTCGATGAGCAGTTCTTC. Full variable domain (rest looked up from reference TRBV5-5 and TRBJ2-1): DAGVTQSPTHLIKTRGQQVTLRCSPISGHKSVSWYQQVLGQGPQFIFQYYEKEERGRGNFPDRFSARQFPNYSSELNVNALLLGDSALYLCASSLGAGPLDEQFFGPGTRLTVL.

The chain joins TRBV10-1 to TRBJ2-4, with TRBD2 identical over 13 bases. Per the germline V gene, CDR1 is WNHNN and CDR2 is SYGVQD (reference sequence). CDR3 length: 16 residues. Losses at the gene ends were 4 bases for V and 12 bases for J; bases not matched to a gene: 12. CDR3 sequence (DNA): TGCGCCAGCAGTGCCGGGACTAGCGGGATCCTTAGCGCTCAGTACTTC. This codes for CASSAGTSGILSAQYF.

The rearrangement joins TRBV6-5 to TRBJ2-7; 7 nucleotides match TRBD1. The CDR3 runs 14 residues. V trimming: 6 bases; J trimming: 4 bases; junction bases outside the gene matches: 9. From germline, CDR1 is MNHEY and CDR2 SVGAGI. The CDR3 region has the DNA TGTGCCAGCAGACTAGGACAGGCCTATTACGAGCAGTACTTC. The encoded protein is CASRLGQAYYEQYF.

The J gene is TRBJ1-1, the V gene TRBV19; 7 bases agree with TRBD1. V gave up 6 bases and J gave up 6 bases; unmatched junction bases: 7. The CDR3 consists of 13 residues. Looked up from germline, CDR1 is LNHDA and CDR2 is SQIVND (reference sequence). CDR3 nucleotide sequence: TGTGCCAGTAGGATGACAGGGCAGTCTGAAGCTTTCTTT. Translated, it gives CASRMTGQSEAFF.

V gene TRBV19 combines with J gene TRBJ1-5; D is possibly TRBD1 (6 bases). This CDR3 spans 17 amino acids. Germline lookup yields CDR1 LNHDA and CDR2 SQIVND (reference sequence). Deletions cut 9 bases from V and 0 bases from J, with 21 bases between. The chain's CDR3 is CASTRLGADVSNQPQHF. The CDR3 nucleotides are TGTGCCAGCACCCGCTTGGGGGCAGACGTTAGCAATCAGCCCCAGCATTTT.